The 4 T cell receptor beta chains below come from one sample, sequenced in a study of T cells in Graves' hyperthyroidism and ophthalmopathy. The investigators amplified TCR beta CDR3 regions from RNA transcripts. Primed by the HTBI set, a first-round RT-PCR was run on the TCR CDR3. TCRdb re-called the multiplex PCR reads with MiXCR, one entry per CDR3 protein. Of 500,000 to 800,000 distinct CDR3 sequences detected, about 14% appear once; the ten largest clones hold around 13%. Input material: blood. The receptors were sampled from a woman aged 45-65 years with Graves' ophthalmopathy.

V is TRBV5-8 and J is TRBJ1-6; 7 bases line up with TRBD1. Germline loops: CDR1 SGHTS, CDR2 YDEGEE. The V segment lost 4 bases and the J segment 7 bases; nucleotides outside the gene matches: 8. The CDR3 consists of 15 residues. CDR3 residues: CASSPLTGQNSPLHF. The CDR3 coding sequence is TGTGCCAGCAGCCCCTTGACAGGGCAGAATTCACCCCTCCACTTT.

This clonotype has at least ten counts. The chain uses TRBV13 and TRBJ2-3, with no clear D. Trimming took off 7 bases at V and 4 bases at J, with 9 bases between the two ends. This CDR3 spans 12 amino acids. Looked up from germline, CDR1 is PRHDT and CDR2 is FYEKMQ (reference sequence). The CDR3 sequence is CASTHKPDTQYF. CDR3 coding DNA: TGTGCCAGCACTCACAAGCCAGATACGCAGTATTTT. The variable domain in full, completed from reference TRBV13 and TRBJ2-3, reads AAGVIQSPRHLIKEKRETATLKCYPIPRHDTVYWYQQGPGQDPQFLISFYEKMQSDKGSIPDRFSAQQFSDYHSELNMSSLELGDSALYFCASTHKPDTQYFGPGTRLTVL.

This clonotype was counted at least ten times. The genes are TRBV6-6 and TRBJ1-2; D unclear. The CDR3 loop spans 12 amino acids. The germline V gene encodes CDR1 MNHNY and CDR2 SVGAGI (reference sequence). Trimming shortened V by 0 bases and J by 7 bases, and 6 bases separated the two germline ends. CDR3 loop: CASSYSTSGYTF. The CDR3, as DNA: TGTGCCAGCAGTTACTCGACAAGTGGCTACACCTTC.

This clonotype was detected ten times or more. The V gene is TRBV3-1, the J gene TRBJ2-1; TRBD2 matches 7 bases. CDR3 size: 14 residues. With 1 base clipped from V and 5 bases from J, the junction kept 2 bases outside the gene matches. Germline assignment: CDR1 LGHDT and CDR2 YNNKEL (reference sequence). The CDR3 protein is CASSQAGGHNEQFF. The CDR3 nucleotides read TGTGCCAGCAGCCAAGCGGGAGGACACAATGAGCAGTTCTTC.